Here is one T cell receptor (beta chain) with its context. No cognate antigen has been identified for it. No base qualities exist here, and no much larger clone lies one base off it. V drops 5 bases and J drops 4 bases, leaving 13 bases in between. Inclusive of the bounding cysteine and phenylalanine, the CDR3 is 14 residues long. Just the 42-base CDR3 DNA is kept, in frame starting at base 1. Per the germline V gene (reference sequence), SEHNR is the CDR1 and FQNEAQ is the CDR2. The source of the sample is a study of T cell changes during pregnancy in multiple sclerosis (dated by TCRdb to between 2018 and 2021). With respect to the entire study: In women with multiple sclerosis, the researchers looked at how the T cell repertoire shifted as pregnancy progressed.

The method behind the library was the immunoSEQ multiplex PCR assay. As stored in TCRdb, this immuneACCESS dataset retains in-frame rearrangements with V and J assigned. A fraction of the clones does not appear; measured against another copy, unresolved V genes explain less than half of the discrepancy, and the remainder lacks a known reason. This sample gives 90,000 to 120,000 clones in total; 90% to 95% of them show up just once. Clones ranked in the top ten supply over 0.8% of the sample. The sample was peripheral blood, taken before pregnancy. The sequence was collected from a female donor with multiple sclerosis, enrolled in a pregnancy study. In this chain, TRBV7-9 is recombined with TRBJ2-3; TRBD2 is a possible D gene, resting on 7 matching bases. The sequence in DNA is TGTGCCAGCAGCCCATTCGGGGGGCCAGATACGCAGTATTTT. This is translated as CASSPFGGPDTQYF.